These 18 T cell receptor beta chains originate from one sample sequenced in a study of T cell responses to AZD1222 COVID-19 vaccine. Data came from immunoSEQ multiplex PCR; TCRdb stores just in-frame clones and leaves some out. The data show about 130,000 clones, with 80% to 90% seen just once and less than 6.5% held by the top ten. The material was peripheral blood, obtained on day 0 of AZD1222 vaccination. These TCRs come from an adult in good health.

The V and J genes are TRBV19 and TRBJ2-7, with TRBD1 matching 7 bases. V shed 2 bases and J 4 bases; nucleotides not matched to a gene: 2. Germline CDR1 is LNHDA and CDR2 is SQIVND (reference sequence). The CDR3 extends over 13 amino acids. CDR3 bases: TGTGCCAGTAGTATATTACAGGGGTACGAGCAGTACTTC. Translation gives CASSILQGYEQYF.

The chain combines TRBV5-5 with TRBJ1-2; TRBD1 is a possible D gene (6 bases). From germline, CDR1 is SGHKS and CDR2 YYEKEE (reference sequence). The germline V and J ends were trimmed by 3 bases and 4 bases, with 19 bases remaining between them. The CDR3 covers 16 residues. The CDR3 DNA follows: TGTGCCAGCAGCTCGGACAGCAGTACTTCTTTCTATGGCTACACCTTC. Amino acid sequence: CASSSDSSTSFYGYTF.

The chain combines TRBV7-8 with TRBJ1-2; 7 bases are shared with TRBD1. V gave up 4 bases and J gave up 2 bases; unmatched junction bases: 7. The V gene's germline CDR1 is SGHVS and CDR2 FQNEAQ. The CDR3 is made up of 15 amino acids. CDR3 in DNA: TGTGCCAGCAGCTCCCTGGGCAGGGGGAACTATGGCTACACCTTC. This encodes CASSSLGRGNYGYTF.

The chain employs TRBV4-3 and TRBJ1-6; D is possibly TRBD1 (6 bases). V lost 1 base and J lost 14, with 24 bases in between. The CDR3 contains 17 residues. The germline V gene encodes CDR1 LGHNA and CDR2 YSLEER. CDR3 nucleotides: TGCGCCAGCAGCCAAGCCAGATACTCCGGGGGCTCGGGAACCCTCCACTTT. This sequence encodes CASSQARYSGGSGTLHF.

The CDR3 DNA reads as TGTGCCAGCAGCTTCGAGCCCTACGAGCAGTACTTC. Protein: CASSFEPYEQYF. This chain uses TRBV6-5 with TRBJ2-7; D is ambiguous. Germline assignment: CDR1 MNHEY and CDR2 SVGAGI. V lost 6 bases and J lost 2, with 8 bases in between. The CDR3 is made up of 12 amino acids.

The chain links TRBV18 to TRBJ2-1; 7 nucleotides match TRBD2. Per germline, CDR1 KGHSH and CDR2 LQKENI. The CDR3 length is 17 residues. V shed 0 bases and J 7 bases; nucleotides not matched to a gene: 12. The chain's CDR3 is CASSPPNSATSNNEQFF. Written as DNA, the CDR3 is TGTGCCAGCTCACCACCGAATAGTGCGACTAGCAATAATGAGCAGTTCTTC.

CDR3 coding DNA: TGTGCCAGCAGCTTCACAGGGACCCCTGAAGCTTTCTTT. It codes for CASSFTGTPEAFF. The chain joins TRBV11-2 to TRBJ1-1; tentatively, D is TRBD1 (6 bases). V shed 3 bases and J shed 6 bases, with 11 bases lying between them. The CDR3 totals 13 residues. Per the germline V gene, CDR1 is SGHAT and CDR2 is FQNNGV.

DNA for the CDR3: TGTGCCAGTAGTATTCCGGCAGGGGCCTATGGCTACACCTTC. This gives the protein CASSIPAGAYGYTF. The chain couples TRBV19 to TRBJ1-2; a possible D gene is TRBD1 (6 bases). V shed 3 bases and J shed 4 bases, with 12 bases lying between them. Per the germline V gene, CDR1 is LNHDA and CDR2 is SQIVND (reference sequence). The CDR3 sequence is 14 residues long.

J is TRBJ2-7 and V is TRBV6-2 or TRBV6-3, with 9 nucleotides matching TRBD1. The CDR3 runs 15 residues. J gave up 0 bases and V 3 bases, and 3 bases lay outside the gene matches. Germline V lookup: CDR1 MNHEY, CDR2 SVGEGT. The CDR3 DNA is TGTGCCAGCAGTTATGGGACAGGGATCTCCTACGAGCAGTACTTC. It codes for CASSYGTGISYEQYF.

The chain carries TRBV3-1 (or the pseudogene TRBV3-2) and TRBJ1-3, with 11 bases lining up with TRBD1. The V gene end was trimmed by 4 bases and the J gene end by 3 bases; junction bases not matched to a gene: 5. This CDR3 is 16 amino acids long. CDR1 LGHDT and CDR2 YNNKEL come from the germline V gene (reference sequence). Here the CDR3 DNA reads TGTGCCAGCAGCCCCCGGACAGGGGGCCATGGAAACACCATATATTTT. Translation: CASSPRTGGHGNTIYF.

The genes are TRBV19 and TRBJ1-6; 10 bases line up with TRBD1. Unmatched junction bases numbered 1, after V lost 4 bases and J lost 7 bases. There are 14 residues in the CDR3. Per germline, CDR1 LNHDA and CDR2 SQIVND (reference sequence). CDR3 loop: CASSRGQGNSPLHF. CDR3 coding DNA: TGTGCCAGTAGTAGGGGACAGGGGAATTCACCCCTCCACTTT.

The rearrangement uses TRBV30 and TRBJ1-2; weak D call: TRBD1 (6 bases). Germline assignment: CDR1 GTSNPN and CDR2 SVGIG (reference sequence). The CDR3 covers 16 residues. Trimming stripped 0 bases from V and 7 bases from J, with 21 bases between. CDR3 in DNA: TGTGCCTGGAGTGTACTGGCGACAGGAAGATATGGTGGCTACACCTTC. Encoded protein: CAWSVLATGRYGGYTF.

This rearrangement joins TRBV7-9 to TRBJ1-6; no definite D call. This CDR3 spans 14 amino acids. Per germline, CDR1 SEHNR and CDR2 FQNEAQ (reference sequence). V lost 1 base and J 10 bases, leaving 11 bases between the germline ends. CDR3 nucleotides: TGTGCCAGCAGCTTAGGCCAGGACGGGTCACCCCTCCACTTT. This codes for CASSLGQDGSPLHF.

The V gene is TRBV5-8, the J gene TRBJ2-2, with D possibly being TRBD1 (5 bases). V lost 0 bases, J lost 5 bases, and 8 bases lay in between. Germline CDR1 is SGHTS and CDR2 is YDEGEE. This CDR3 region has 14 residues. The CDR3 nucleotides read TGTGCCAGCAGCTTGGGACAGAGAACCGGGGAGCTGTTTTTT. This gives the protein CASSLGQRTGELFF.

The V call is TRBV5-4, the J call TRBJ2-1; 8 bases align to TRBD1. This CDR3 is 14 amino acids long. Unmatched junction bases numbered 4, after V lost 3 bases and J lost 5 bases. Germline assignment: CDR1 SGHNT and CDR2 YYREEE (reference sequence). The CDR3 nucleotides are TGTGCCAGCAGCTGGGCGACAGGGGACAATGAGCAGTTCTTC. Translated, it gives CASSWATGDNEQFF.

V gene TRBV7-2 combines with J gene TRBJ2-3, with TRBD1 matching 7 bases. The CDR3 has 15 amino acids. CDR1 is SGHTA, CDR2 FQGNSA, per germline. The V segment lost 5 bases and the J segment 5 bases; nucleotides outside the gene matches: 10. The CDR3 spells CASSPAGGRGDTQYF. Written as DNA, the CDR3 is TGTGCCAGCAGCCCAGCAGGGGGAAGGGGAGATACGCAGTATTTT.

Only a few counts were recorded for this clone. J is TRBJ2-6 and V is TRBV4-2; D ambiguous. V was cut by 1 base and J by 0 bases, with 4 bases left in between. Germline V gives CDR1 LGHNA, CDR2 YNFKEQ. This CDR3 is 15 amino acids long. The CDR3 loop is CASSQGSSGANVLTF. For the CDR3, the DNA is TGTGCCAGCAGCCAAGGGAGCTCTGGGGCCAACGTCCTGACTTTC.

This chain links TRBV6-1 with TRBJ2-1; either TRBD1 or TRBD2 may fit D (5 bases each). The CDR3 consists of 15 residues. Trimming removed 1 base at V and 4 bases at J, with 11 bases between. Germline CDR1 MNHNS, CDR2 SASEGT. The CDR3 loop reads CASSEGGNRYNEQFF. The CDR3 DNA reads as TGTGCCAGCAGTGAAGGGGGGAACAGATACAATGAGCAGTTCTTC.